Listed here are 9 T cell receptor beta chains from one sample, sequenced in a study of CD8 T cells in ankylosing spondylitis. TCRdb reanalysed the 5' RACE reads using MiXCR and keeps one entry per CDR3 protein. The sample includes around 100,000 distinct CDR3 sequences, approximately 25% seen only once; the top ten take 9% to 15%. The source material was synovial fluid, either unsorted or a sorted T cell fraction (not recorded which). Every receptor here comes from a male donor with ankylosing spondylitis.

In its sample, this clonotype was seen a few times. This rearrangement joins TRBV10-3 to TRBJ2-7, with D perhaps TRBD2 (6 bases). The CDR3 is made up of 13 amino acids. From germline, CDR1 is ENHRY and CDR2 SYGVKD. With 3 bases removed from V and 7 bases from J, the gap between germline ends came to 13 bases. DNA of the CDR3: TGTGCCATCAGTGAAGGACTAACGAAGGAGCAGTACTTC. Its protein product is CAISEGLTKEQYF.

This clonotype was detected many times. V is TRBV12-3 or TRBV12-4 and J is TRBJ2-1; 11 bases agree with TRBD2. V lost 6 bases, J lost 1 base, and 5 bases stayed unmatched. The CDR3 is made up of 16 amino acids. The CDR3 nucleotides are TGTGCCAGCAGACTCTGGACTAGCGGGTCCTACAATGAGCAGTTCTTC. Protein sequence: CASRLWTSGSYNEQFF.

This clonotype was recorded many times. The chain is built from TRBV18 and TRBJ1-4; 7 positions agree with TRBD1. V shed 6 bases and J 5 bases; nucleotides not matched to a gene: 9. This CDR3 is built from 15 residues. Germline CDR1 and CDR2: KGHSH and LQKENI. CDR3 bases: TGTGCCAGCTCCCTCGGACAGGAGACCAATGAAAAACTGTTTTTT. Translated: CASSLGQETNEKLFF. Filled out from reference TRBV18 and TRBJ1-4, the complete variable domain reads NAGVMQNPRHLVRRRGQEARLRCSPMKGHSHVYWYRQLPEEGLKFMVYLQKENIIDESGMPKERFSAEFPKEGPSILRIQQVVRGDSAAYFCASSLGQETNEKLFFGSGTQLSVL.

This clonotype was found a few times. This rearrangement joins TRBV24-1 to TRBJ2-2; 8 bases line up with TRBD1. The germline V gene has CDR1 KGHDR and CDR2 SFDVKD. V gave up 7 bases and J gave up 0 bases; unmatched junction bases: 0. This CDR3 has 14 residues. CDR3: CATRDRANTGELFF. The CDR3 nucleotides are TGTGCCACCAGGGACAGGGCGAACACCGGGGAGCTGTTTTTT.

This chain connects TRBV10-2 to TRBJ2-3, with 11 bases that match TRBD1. With V trimmed by 6 bases and J by 7 bases, 6 bases remained unmatched. Per the germline V gene, CDR1 is WSHSY and CDR2 is SAAADI. CDR3 length equals 14 residues. CDR3 amino acids: CASSDGQGAYTQYF. For the CDR3, the DNA is TGCGCCAGCAGCGACGGACAGGGGGCTTATACGCAGTATTTT.

This clonotype was observed a few times. The rearrangement links TRBV6-1 to TRBJ2-5; possibly TRBD2 for D (5 bases). The CDR3 spans 15 residues. V was shortened by 1 base and J by 5 bases, with 14 bases between the two germline ends. Germline lookup yields CDR1 MNHNS and CDR2 SASEGT. The CDR3 DNA sequence: TGTGCCAGCAGTGAAGGAGGGCTAGTCTACGAGACCCAGTACTTC. Translated, it gives CASSEGGLVYETQYF.

This clonotype showed up many times. The gene calls are TRBV7-9 and TRBJ2-3; tentative D call: TRBD2 (7 bases). Trimming removed 6 bases from V and 2 bases from J, with 18 bases in between. This CDR3 is built from 16 residues. CDR1 is SEHNR and CDR2 is FQNEAQ in the germline V gene (reference sequence). CDR3 sequence (DNA): TGTGCCAGCAGTTATTATGGCGGGGGCACCACAGATACGCAGTATTTT. Translating it yields CASSYYGGGTTDTQYF.

This clonotype was detected a few times. The chain joins TRBV5-1 to TRBJ2-1, with 16 bases aligning to TRBD2. Trimming took 0 bases from V and 0 from J; bases not matched to a gene: 9. The germline gives CDR1 SGHRS, CDR2 YFSETQ. The CDR3 length is 21 residues. In DNA form, the CDR3 reads TGCGCCAGCAGCTTGGTCGGGGGACTAGCGGGAGGGCCCCCCTCCTACAATGAGCAGTTCTTC. Translating it yields CASSLVGGLAGGPPSYNEQFF.

A few counts support this clonotype. The CDR3 sequence: CSVIVTGETQYF. The CDR3, as DNA: TGCAGCGTTATAGTAACGGGAGAGACCCAGTACTTC. The rearrangement joins TRBV29-1 to TRBJ2-5, with D unclear. This CDR3 has 12 residues. CDR1 and CDR2 (germline): SQVTM, ANQGSEA. V was pared by 5 bases and J by 4 bases, with 11 bases between.